The 16 T cell receptor beta chains in this list originate from one sample, sequenced in a study of CD8 T cells in ankylosing spondylitis. TCRdb redid the calling of the 5' RACE reads with MiXCR, one entry per CDR3 protein. This sample has tens of thousands of distinct CDR3 sequences, with approximately 2.6% found just once. The sample consisted of blood, either unsorted or a sorted T cell fraction (not recorded which). These receptors were obtained from a male donor with ankylosing spondylitis or in good health (not recorded which).

This clonotype was detected ten times or more. V is TRBV9 and J is TRBJ2-7; TRBD2 aligns across 7 bases. Germline V gives CDR1 SGDLS, CDR2 YYNGEE. The length of the CDR3 is 16 residues. V was pared by 0 bases and J by 4 bases, with 10 bases of the junction left unmatched. The CDR3 spells CASSVAPGSGIYEQYF. CDR3 coding DNA: TGTGCCAGCAGCGTAGCACCGGGCAGCGGGATATACGAGCAGTACTTC.

The V gene is TRBV9, the J gene TRBJ2-1; perhaps TRBD2 as D (5 bases). Germline assignment: CDR1 SGDLS and CDR2 YYNGEE. Trimming took off 3 bases at V and 8 bases at J, with 27 bases between the two ends. This CDR3 region has 18 residues. CDR3 bases: TGTGCCAGCAGCGCCCTATTAGCTAGGAGCGGAGTTACGTATGAGCAGTTCTTC. Protein: CASSALLARSGVTYEQFF.

This clonotype was seen many times. The V gene is TRBV9, the J gene TRBJ2-7; 10 positions match TRBD2. The germline V gene encodes CDR1 SGDLS and CDR2 YYNGEE. This CDR3 comprises 15 residues. Trimming took 4 bases from V and 2 from J; bases not matched to a gene: 6. As DNA, the CDR3 is TGTGCCAGCAGCCCCGGGACTAGCGAGGCCTACGAGCAGTACTTC. The encoded protein is CASSPGTSEAYEQYF.

At least ten counts were recorded for this clonotype. This sequence joins TRBV9 and TRBJ2-5; either TRBD1 or TRBD2 may supply D (6 bases each). Looked up from germline, CDR1 is SGDLS and CDR2 is YYNGEE. The CDR3 is 17 residues long. The ends were cut back, 0 bases at V and 5 bases at J, with 20 bases in the middle. The CDR3 DNA reads TGTGCCAGCAGCGTAGATGCCGGGGGCGGCCTCCGGGAGACCCAGTACTTC. Its protein is CASSVDAGGGLRETQYF.

This clonotype was found many times. The V call is TRBV9, the J call TRBJ2-3; a weak D match, TRBD2 (5 bases). The germline V gene encodes CDR1 SGDLS and CDR2 YYNGEE. V gave up 4 bases and J gave up 2 bases, with 14 bases separating them. This CDR3 region has 15 residues. The CDR3 DNA follows: TGTGCCAGCAGCCCCCGAACGGGGAACACAGATACGCAGTATTTT. Translation gives CASSPRTGNTDTQYF.

This clonotype has a count of ten or more. The rearrangement uses TRBV9 and TRBJ2-2; TRBD1 might be the D (5 bases). Deletions cut 3 bases from V and 0 bases from J, with 12 bases between. This CDR3 region has 16 residues. Looked up from germline, CDR1 is SGDLS and CDR2 is YYNGEE. CDR3 sequence (DNA): TGTGCCAGCAGCGGAAACAGGAACGCGAACACCGGGGAGCTGTTTTTT. Amino acids: CASSGNRNANTGELFF.

This clonotype has a count of ten or more. The chain recombines TRBV9 with TRBJ2-3; 7 bases fit TRBD1. V lost 2 bases, J lost 4 bases, and 4 bases stayed unmatched. The CDR3 covers 14 residues. Germline-derived CDR1 and CDR2 are SGDLS and YYNGEE. CDR3 amino acids: CASSVGTGADTQYF. In DNA, the CDR3 is TGTGCCAGCAGCGTCGGAACAGGGGCAGATACGCAGTATTTT.

This clonotype appeared many times. This chain links TRBV7-2 with TRBJ2-1; 7 bases agree with TRBD2. CDR1 is SGHTA and CDR2 is FQGNSA in the germline V gene. This CDR3 region has 16 residues. V lost 5 bases, J lost 4 bases, and 11 bases stayed unmatched. The CDR3 protein is CASSPRRDYNYNEQFF. The CDR3 DNA is TGTGCCAGCAGCCCCCGCCGGGACTATAATTACAATGAGCAGTTCTTC.

Concerning this clonotype itself: Since a much larger clone is just one base distant, this may be a read error. The genes are TRBV12-3 or TRBV12-4 and TRBJ2-5; no clear D. The germline V and J ends were trimmed by 8 bases and 3 bases, with 31 bases remaining between them. This CDR3 region has 19 residues. The CDR3 reads CASCLPRAVAWGRKETQYF. The CDR3 DNA sequence: TGTGCCAGCTGTCTTCCCCGCGCCGTGGCTTGGGGAAGGAAAGAGACCCAGTACTTC.

This clonotype was counted at least ten times. J is TRBJ2-5 and V is TRBV9, with 8 bases fitting TRBD1. CDR3 length: 13 residues. After removal of 6 bases from V and 3 bases from J, the junction contained 4 bases not matched to a gene. Germline CDR1 is SGDLS and CDR2 is YYNGEE. Written as DNA, the CDR3 is TGTGCCAGCACCGACAGGGGCGAAGAGACCCAGTACTTC. This translates into CASTDRGEETQYF.

This clonotype was seen at least ten times. Written as DNA, the CDR3 is TGTGCCAGCAGCAGACTTGGGGGGACCGCCACAGATACGCAGTATTTT. It codes for CASSRLGGTATDTQYF. The genes are TRBV9 and TRBJ2-3; TRBD2 might be the D (6 bases). CDR3 size: 16 residues. The germline V and J ends were trimmed by 4 bases and 2 bases, with 17 bases remaining between them. The germline V gene encodes CDR1 SGDLS and CDR2 YYNGEE.

This clonotype was recorded at least ten times. V usage is TRBV9 and J usage is TRBJ1-2; the D gene is possibly TRBD1 (6 bases). CDR1 is SGDLS, CDR2 YYNGEE, per germline. This CDR3 has 16 residues. The V and J ends lost 4 bases and 3 bases respectively, with 19 bases between them. CDR3: CASSILTGQNYYGYTF. CDR3 nucleotides: TGTGCCAGCAGCATTCTGACGGGACAAAATTACTATGGCTACACCTTC.

In this sample, this clonotype turned up many times. The chain links TRBV9 to TRBJ2-3, with TRBD2 matching 11 bases. The CDR3 covers 13 residues. The trim removed 3 bases at V and 13 bases at J, leaving 7 bases unmatched. CDR1 is SGDLS and CDR2 is YYNGEE in the germline V gene. In DNA form, the CDR3 reads TGTGCCAGCAGCGCGACGACTAGCGGGAAGGAGTATTTT. Encoded protein: CASSATTSGKEYF.

This clonotype occurred many times. The chain combines TRBV9 with TRBJ2-1; 7 nucleotides agree with TRBD2. This CDR3 contains 15 residues. CDR1 and CDR2 (germline): SGDLS, YYNGEE. With 3 bases clipped from V and 3 bases from J, the junction kept 6 bases outside the gene matches. The CDR3: CASSARDYHYNEQFF. The CDR3 bases are TGTGCCAGCAGCGCTCGGGACTACCACTACAATGAGCAGTTCTTC.

This clonotype has at least ten counts. The chain employs TRBV9 and TRBJ1-3; a possible D gene is TRBD1 (5 bases). CDR3 length: 16 residues. The germline gives CDR1 SGDLS, CDR2 YYNGEE. V lost 6 bases and J lost 0, with 16 bases in between. CDR3 DNA: TGTGCCAGCACCCGAGAGGGGTCGTTCTCTGGAAACACCATATATTTT. Translation: CASTREGSFSGNTIYF. The whole variable domain, filled in from reference TRBV9 and TRBJ1-3, reads DSGVTQTPKHLITATGQRVTLRCSPRSGDLSVYWYQQSLDQGLQFLIQYYNGEERAKGNILERFSAQQFPDLHSELNLSSLELGDSALYFCASTREGSFSGNTIYFGEGSWLTVV.

This clonotype was counted ten times or more. The gene calls are TRBV9 and TRBJ2-1; D perhaps matches TRBD2 (6 bases). CDR3 length: 15 residues. In germline, CDR1 is SGDLS, CDR2 YYNGEE. Trimming removed 0 bases at V and 6 bases at J, with 13 bases between. In nucleotides, the CDR3 is TGTGCCAGCAGCGTAGTAGCGGTCCCTGGCAATGAGCAGTTCTTC. This gives the protein CASSVVAVPGNEQFF.